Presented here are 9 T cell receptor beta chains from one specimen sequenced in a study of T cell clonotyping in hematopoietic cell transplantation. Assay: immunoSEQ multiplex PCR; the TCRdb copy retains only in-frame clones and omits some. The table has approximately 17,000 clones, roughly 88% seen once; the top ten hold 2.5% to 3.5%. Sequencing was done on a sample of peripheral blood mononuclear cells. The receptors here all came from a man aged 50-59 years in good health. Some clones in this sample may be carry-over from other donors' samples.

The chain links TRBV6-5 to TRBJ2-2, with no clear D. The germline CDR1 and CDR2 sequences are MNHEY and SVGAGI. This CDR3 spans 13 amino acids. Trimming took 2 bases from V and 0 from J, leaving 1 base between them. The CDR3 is CASSYANTGELFF. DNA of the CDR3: TGTGCCAGCAGTTACGCGAACACCGGGGAGCTGTTTTTT.

CDR3 in DNA: TGTGCCAGCAGTGAGAGGGACAGCAACACTGAAGCTTTCTTT. This translates into CASSERDSNTEAFF. The chain combines TRBV6-5 with TRBJ1-1, with TRBD1 matching 7 bases. V trimming: 5 bases; J trimming: 2 bases; junction bases outside the gene matches: 5. This CDR3 contains 14 residues. CDR1 MNHEY and CDR2 SVGAGI come from the germline V gene.

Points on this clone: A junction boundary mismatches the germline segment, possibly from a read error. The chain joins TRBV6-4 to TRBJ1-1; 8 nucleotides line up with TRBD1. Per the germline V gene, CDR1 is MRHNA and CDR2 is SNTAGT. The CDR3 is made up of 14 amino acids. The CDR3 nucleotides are TGTGCCAGCAGGACGACAGGGGAGAACGCTGAAGCTTTCTTT. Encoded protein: CASRTTGENAEAFF.

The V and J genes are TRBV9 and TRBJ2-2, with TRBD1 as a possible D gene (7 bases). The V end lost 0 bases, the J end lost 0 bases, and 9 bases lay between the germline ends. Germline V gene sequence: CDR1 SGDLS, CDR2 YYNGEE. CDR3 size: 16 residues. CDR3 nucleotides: TGTGCCAGCAGCGTAGTCAGGGGGGCGAACACCGGGGAGCTGTTTTTT. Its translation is CASSVVRGANTGELFF.

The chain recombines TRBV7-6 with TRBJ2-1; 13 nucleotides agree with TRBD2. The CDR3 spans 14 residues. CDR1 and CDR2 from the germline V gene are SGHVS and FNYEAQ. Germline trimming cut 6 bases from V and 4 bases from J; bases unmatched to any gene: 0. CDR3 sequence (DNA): TGTGCCAGCAGGGGACTAGCGGGGTACAATGAGCAGTTCTTC. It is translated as CASRGLAGYNEQFF. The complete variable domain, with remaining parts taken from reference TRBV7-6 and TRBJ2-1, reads GAGVSQSPRYKVTKRGQDVALRCDPISGHVSLYWYRQALGQGPEFLTYFNYEAQQDKSGLPNDRFSAERPEGSISTLTIQRTEQRDSAMYRCASRGLAGYNEQFFGPGTRLTVL.

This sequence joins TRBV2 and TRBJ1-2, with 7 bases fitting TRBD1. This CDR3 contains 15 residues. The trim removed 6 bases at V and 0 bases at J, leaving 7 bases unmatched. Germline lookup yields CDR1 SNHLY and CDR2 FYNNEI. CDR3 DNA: TGTGCCAGCAGAGCCGGGACAGTCACTAACTATGGCTACACCTTC. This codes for CASRAGTVTNYGYTF.

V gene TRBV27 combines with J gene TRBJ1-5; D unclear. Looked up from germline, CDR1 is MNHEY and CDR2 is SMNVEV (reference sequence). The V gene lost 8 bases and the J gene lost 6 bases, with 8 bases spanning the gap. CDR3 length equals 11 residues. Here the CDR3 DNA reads TGTGCCAGCGGTCCCCCTCAGCCCCAGCATTTT. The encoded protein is CASGPPQPQHF.

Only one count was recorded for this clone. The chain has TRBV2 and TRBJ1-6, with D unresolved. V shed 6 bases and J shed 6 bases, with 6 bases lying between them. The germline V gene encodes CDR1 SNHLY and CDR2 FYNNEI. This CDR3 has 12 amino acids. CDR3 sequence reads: CASRELNSPLHF. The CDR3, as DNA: TGTGCCAGCAGAGAGCTTAATTCACCCCTCCACTTT.

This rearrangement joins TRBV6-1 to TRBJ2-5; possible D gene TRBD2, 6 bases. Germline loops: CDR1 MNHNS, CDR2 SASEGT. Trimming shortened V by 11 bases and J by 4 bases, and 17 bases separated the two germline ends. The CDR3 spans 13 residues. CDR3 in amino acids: CAARFGGGETQYF. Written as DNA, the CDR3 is TGTGCCGCTCGGTTTGGGGGAGGAGAGACCCAGTACTTC.